These 11 T cell receptor beta chains were all obtained from the same sample, sequenced in a study of tumor and adjacent non-tumor tissue in lung cancer. This sample's RNA came from whole unsorted tissue. The normal lung tissue was taken more than 3 cm from the tumor edge. Three rounds of nested PCR, following a modified ARM-PCR protocol, produced the TCRbeta library. TCRdb reanalysed the multiplex PCR reads using MiXCR and keeps one entry per CDR3 protein. The data contain around 99,000 distinct CDR3 sequences, about 65% of them seen just once; the ten biggest clones take up roughly 20%. The sample comprised distant non-tumor lung tissue. These receptor sequences come from a man aged 55 to 70 with non-small cell lung cancer.

This clonotype was seen at least ten times. This chain joins TRBV4-2 and TRBJ2-5; perhaps TRBD2 as D (6 bases). With 1 base removed from V and 4 bases from J, the gap between germline ends came to 16 bases. CDR3 length: 16 amino acids. Germline V CDR1 and CDR2: LGHNA, YNFKEQ. CDR3 protein: CASSQAGGIGAETQYF. Here the CDR3 DNA reads TGTGCCAGCAGCCAAGCTGGCGGGATCGGAGCAGAGACCCAGTACTTC.

This clonotype was detected once. The junction departs from germline at one end; a sequencing error may be responsible. V is TRBV29-1 and J is TRBJ1-2; 7 bases are shared with TRBD1. Looked up from germline, CDR1 is SQVTM and CDR2 is ANQGSEA. This CDR3 is built from 15 residues. The CDR3 loop reads CSAGGSRGGIYGYSF. CDR3 sequence (DNA): TGTAGCGCCGGAGGCAGCAGGGGGGGAATCTATGGCTACTCCTTC.

Concerning this clonotype itself: The junction differs from germline at one of its ends, possibly a read error. This rearrangement joins TRBV4-3 to TRBJ2-3; D is perhaps TRBD2 (7 bases). Per germline, CDR1 LGHNA and CDR2 YSLEER. CDR3 size: 16 residues. CDR3 sequence reads: CTSSQEFGGGLGTQYF. In DNA form, the CDR3 reads TGCACCAGCAGCCAAGAGTTTGGGGGGGGCTTGGGTACGCAGTATTTT.

V is TRBV20-1 and J is TRBJ2-2, with 11 bases matching TRBD2. Germline CDR1 DFQATT, CDR2 SNEGSKA (reference sequence). V dropped 1 base and J dropped 3; count of bases not matched to a gene: 4. The CDR3 extends over 16 amino acids. CDR3 DNA sequence: TGCAGTGCTAGAGTGACTAGCGGGAAGCACACCGGGGAGCTGTTTTTT. Its protein product is CSARVTSGKHTGELFF.

About this clonotype: With a much larger clone just one base away, this may be a read error. The chain is built from TRBV5-4 and TRBJ2-5, with TRBD2 matching over 11 bases. The CDR3 spans 15 residues. The J segment lost 5 bases and the V segment lost 8 bases, leaving 11 bases of the junction unmatched. The germline CDR1 and CDR2 sequences are SGHNT and YYREEE (reference sequence). In DNA, the CDR3 is TGTGCCAGGAGCGAGACTAGCGGGAATCGGGAGACCCAGTACTTC. Protein sequence: CARSETSGNRETQYF.

To note about this clonotype: At one end the junction does not follow the germline gene, possibly because of a read error. The chain is built from TRBV11-2 and TRBJ2-2, with 7 bases aligning to TRBD2. The CDR3 has 18 residues. From germline, CDR1 is SGHAT and CDR2 FQNNGV. The CDR3 loop is CASNSGLTGATNTGELFF. The DNA of the CDR3 is TGTGCCAGCAACTCGGGACTAACGGGAGCGACGAACACTGGGGAGCTGTTTTTT.

Concerning this clonotype itself: This may stem from a read error, because a much larger clone lies one nucleotide away. The conserved phenylalanine or tryptophan normally closing the CDR3 is absent here, so this likely arose from a read error. The gene calls are TRBV28 and TRBJ2-7, with a tentative D call TRBD1 (6 bases). This CDR3 region has 14 residues. Between the trimmed V and J ends, which lost 2 bases and 2 bases, there was a span of 10 bases. Germline CDR1 is MDHEN and CDR2 is SYDVKM. Written as DNA, the CDR3 is TGTGCCAGCAGTTTACCCGGACAGCCCTACGAGCAGTACCTC. Translating gives CASSLPGQPYEQYL.

On this clonotype itself: A read error may account for a junction end that differs from germline. This sequence joins TRBV6-5 and TRBJ2-7; D gene ambiguous. The V gene's germline CDR1 is MNHEY and CDR2 SVGAGI. The CDR3 extends over 16 amino acids. The DNA for the CDR3 is TGTACCAGCAGTCCAGGAGAAGGTACGGGCAAGTATGAGCAGTACTTC. Protein sequence: CTSSPGEGTGKYEQYF.

A word on this clonotype: The CDR3 ends on some other residue instead of the conserved phenylalanine or tryptophan, so this is likely a read error. The V and J genes are TRBV6-2 or TRBV6-3 and TRBJ2-2, with TRBD2 matching 7 bases. The germline CDR1 and CDR2 sequences are MNHEY and SVGEGT. The CDR3 is 15 amino acids. CDR3 nucleotides: TGTGCCAGCAGCCCACTAGCGCGAGGGTCCGGGAAGCTGTTTTTA. It codes for CASSPLARGSGKLFL.

The chain joins TRBV6-6 to TRBJ2-3; the D gene is possibly TRBD1 (5 bases). The end of the DNA aligns better with TRBJ1-5, so the J call may be wrong. The CDR3 covers 17 residues. The germline gives CDR1 MNHNY, CDR2 SVGAGI (reference sequence). CDR3 coding DNA: TGTGCCAGCAGGCCATACCAGGACACGGTGATCACAGATACGCAGCATTTT. It specifies CASRPYQDTVITDTQHF.

The rearrangement links TRBV30 to TRBJ2-2, with D possibly matching TRBD1 (7 bases). The CDR3 is made up of 16 amino acids. Germline CDR1 is GTSNPN and CDR2 is SVGIG (reference sequence). Trimming shortened V by 2 bases and J by 4 bases, and 17 bases separated the two germline ends. The CDR3 region is CAWSPRGRGTTGELFF. CDR3 sequence (DNA): TGTGCCTGGAGTCCTAGGGGGCGCGGGACCACCGGGGAGCTGTTTTTT.